The 23 T cell receptor beta chains reported below all come from one sample, sequenced in a study of cytomegalovirus exposure and HLA in healthy donors. PCR involved 60 Vbeta and 13 Jbeta primers. Repertoires were generated with immunoSEQ multiplex PCR, while TCRdb's copy carries only in-frame clones and drops some. The data show 150,000 to 200,000 clones, about 78% seen once. The sequenced sample was PBMCs. These receptors were taken from a male donor in good health and CMV-seronegative.

The chain employs TRBV9 and TRBJ1-1; D is ambiguous. This CDR3 is built from 15 residues. Trimming removed 4 bases at V and 1 base at J, with 14 bases between. Germline loops: CDR1 SGDLS, CDR2 YYNGEE. The CDR3 nucleotides are TGTGCCAGCAGCCTCGACCCTCACAGGAACACTGAAGCTTTCTTT. It is translated as CASSLDPHRNTEAFF.

The table lists this clone with a few counts. The chain links TRBV7-3 to TRBJ2-3; TRBD2 matches at 9 bases. This CDR3 region has 15 residues. Germline V gene data show CDR1 as SGHTA and CDR2 as FQGTGA. Germline trimming cut 4 bases from V and 5 bases from J; bases unmatched to any gene: 7. The CDR3 here is CASSSAGGRGDTQYF. Here the CDR3 DNA reads TGTGCCAGCAGCTCCGCGGGGGGGCGGGGAGATACGCAGTATTTT.

This chain uses TRBV4-3 with TRBJ1-5; D is ambiguous. V gave up 0 bases and J gave up 1 base, with 7 bases separating them. The CDR3 covers 15 residues. From germline, CDR1 is LGHNA and CDR2 YSLEER. The CDR3 protein is CASSQDYKSNQPQHF. The CDR3 nucleotides read TGCGCCAGCAGCCAAGATTACAAAAGCAATCAGCCCCAGCATTTT.

J is TRBJ1-1 and V is TRBV19; D perhaps matches TRBD1 (6 bases). V was cut by 7 bases and J by 4 bases, with 31 bases left in between. This CDR3 is 19 amino acids long. Germline loops: CDR1 LNHDA, CDR2 SQIVND (reference sequence). The CDR3 here is CASTKGRNRVQVSGTEAFF. The CDR3 coding sequence is TGTGCCAGTACGAAGGGCCGAAACAGGGTCCAGGTCTCGGGCACTGAAGCTTTCTTT.

The V and J genes are TRBV4-1 and TRBJ2-7; D gene uncertain. Trimming cost V 0 bases and J 0 bases, with 6 bases left between them. This CDR3 region has 14 residues. CDR1 and CDR2 (germline): MGHRA, YSYEKL. In DNA, the CDR3 is TGCGCCAGCAGCCAAGACAGCGCCTCCTACGAGCAGTACTTC. This gives the protein CASSQDSASYEQYF.

The V gene is TRBV4-3, the J gene TRBJ2-1; 11 nucleotides agree with TRBD2. With 0 bases clipped from V and 2 bases from J, the junction kept 3 bases outside the gene matches. The CDR3 runs to 17 residues. The germline CDR1 and CDR2 sequences are LGHNA and YSLEER. The CDR3 loop is CASSQDTSGGPYNEQFF. CDR3 nucleotides: TGCGCCAGCAGCCAAGATACTAGCGGGGGTCCCTACAATGAGCAGTTCTTC.

The J gene is TRBJ1-1, the V gene TRBV7-3; the D gene is possibly TRBD1 (5 bases). Germline V CDR1 and CDR2: SGHTA, FQGTGA. The CDR3 consists of 13 residues. Trimming stripped 3 bases from V and 7 bases from J, with 12 bases between. DNA of the CDR3: TGTGCCAGCAGCTTTGGAGGGGCGGATGAAGCTTTCTTT. It codes for CASSFGGADEAFF.

On this clone itself: This same CDR3 is encoded by further DNA sequences in the sample. V usage is TRBV20-1 and J usage is TRBJ1-2; tentatively, D is TRBD1 (5 bases). This CDR3 is built from 11 residues. Germline V CDR1 and CDR2: DFQATT, SNEGSKA (reference sequence). V was cut by 5 bases and J by 4 bases, with 8 bases left in between. The CDR3 bases are TGCAGTGCTTCAGACAGCTATGGCTACACCTTC. This gives the protein CSASDSYGYTF.

The V gene is TRBV5-6, the J gene TRBJ2-1, with 9 bases matching TRBD2. Germline trimming cut 1 base from V and 4 bases from J; bases unmatched to any gene: 6. This CDR3 spans 16 amino acids. Germline CDR1 and CDR2: SGHDT and YYEEEE. This chain's CDR3 is CASSLTSGPSYNEQFF. The DNA of the CDR3 is TGTGCCAGCAGCTTGACTAGCGGGCCTTCATACAATGAGCAGTTCTTC. The full variable domain, completed using reference TRBV5-6 and TRBJ2-1, is DAGVTQSPTHLIKTRGQQVTLRCSPKSGHDTVSWYQQALGQGPQFIFQYYEEEERQRGNFPDRFSGHQFPNYSSELNVNALLLGDSALYLCASSLTSGPSYNEQFFGPGTRLTVL.

The rearrangement uses TRBV2 and TRBJ2-6, with TRBD2 identical over 10 bases. Germline V CDR1 and CDR2: SNHLY, FYNNEI. Trimming removed 7 bases from V and 0 bases from J; junction bases left unmatched: 6. The CDR3 has 17 amino acids. The CDR3 here is CASTSGLARSGANVLTF. The CDR3, as DNA: TGTGCCAGCACCTCGGGACTAGCGCGCTCTGGGGCCAACGTCCTGACTTTC.

The chain recombines TRBV5-4 with TRBJ2-5; TRBD1 agrees at 9 bases. Trimming cost V 4 bases and J 1 base; bases outside gene matches: 5. CDR1 and CDR2 (germline): SGHNT, YYREEE (reference sequence). This CDR3 has 15 residues. For the CDR3, the DNA is TGTGCCAGCAGCCCGGGACAGGGACTCCAAGAGACCCAGTACTTC. Amino acid sequence: CASSPGQGLQETQYF. The full variable domain, completed using reference TRBV5-4 and TRBJ2-5, is ETGVTQSPTHLIKTRGQQVTLRCSSQSGHNTVSWYQQALGQGPQFIFQYYREEENGRGNFPPRFSGLQFPNYSSELNVNALELDDSALYLCASSPGQGLQETQYFGPGTRLLVL.

V usage is TRBV4-3 and J usage is TRBJ2-6; D is possibly TRBD2 (6 bases). Germline V gives CDR1 LGHNA, CDR2 YSLEER. The V end was cut by 1 base, the J end by 2 bases, with 12 bases between. The CDR3 has 17 residues. The DNA for the CDR3 is TGCGCCAGCAGCCAAGGTTTGGGAGGAGCTGGGGCCAACGTCCTGACTTTC. It is translated as CASSQGLGGAGANVLTF.

J is TRBJ1-1 and V is TRBV5-4, with D possibly being TRBD1 (5 bases). The CDR3 spans 14 residues. Germline V lookup: CDR1 SGHNT, CDR2 YYREEE (reference sequence). Trimming stripped 2 bases from V and 1 base from J, with 9 bases between. CDR3 region: CASSLVGGNTEAFF. The CDR3 nucleotides read TGTGCCAGCAGCTTAGTCGGGGGGAACACTGAAGCTTTCTTT.

This chain links TRBV4-1 with TRBJ1-4; TRBD1 matches 9 bases. Germline V gives CDR1 MGHRA, CDR2 YSYEKL. The CDR3 extends over 20 amino acids. J gave up 0 bases and V 1 base, and 12 bases lay outside the gene matches. For the CDR3, the DNA is TGCGCCAGCAGCCAAGGGGTCGGGACAGGGAGGTTTGCAACTAATGAAAAACTGTTTTTT. Protein: CASSQGVGTGRFATNEKLFF.

The chain uses TRBV28 and TRBJ2-1; TRBD2 matches 9 bases. The CDR3 totals 15 residues. Trimming took 3 bases from V and 10 from J; bases not matched to a gene: 10. Germline CDR1 is MDHEN and CDR2 is SYDVKM. The CDR3 sequence is CASSFWGSGSKEQFF. Here the CDR3 DNA reads TGTGCCAGCAGTTTTTGGGGTAGCGGGAGTAAGGAGCAGTTCTTC.

The chain employs TRBV27 and TRBJ1-3, with TRBD1 matching over 7 bases. CDR1 is MNHEY and CDR2 is SMNVEV in the germline V gene (reference sequence). With 8 bases clipped from V and 3 bases from J, the junction kept 7 bases outside the gene matches. The CDR3 runs to 14 residues. The CDR3 spells CASPFDRDGNTIYF. CDR3 DNA: TGTGCCAGCCCCTTCGACAGGGATGGAAACACCATATATTTT.

The V gene is TRBV29-1, the J gene TRBJ1-5; TRBD1 aligns across 7 bases. V was pared by 8 bases and J by 9 bases, with 4 bases of the junction left unmatched. The CDR3 is made up of 10 amino acids. Germline CDR1 and CDR2: SQVTM and ANQGSEA. The CDR3 sequence is CSSGQRPQHF. DNA of the CDR3: TGCAGCTCGGGACAGCGGCCCCAGCATTTT.

The V call is TRBV7-2, the J call TRBJ2-1, with 8 positions matching TRBD1. CDR1 is SGHTA, CDR2 FQGNSA, per germline. J lost 9 bases, V lost 0 bases, and 4 bases had no gene match. The CDR3 spans 14 residues. The CDR3 nucleotides are TGTGCCAGCAGCTTAGCTCAGGGGGCGAGTGAGCAGTTCTTC. It encodes CASSLAQGASEQFF.

This chain links TRBV28 with TRBJ1-5; 10 bases are a match to TRBD1. The V gene end was trimmed by 7 bases and the J gene end by 4 bases; junction bases not matched to a gene: 4. Germline values: CDR1 MDHEN, CDR2 SYDVKM. The CDR3 consists of 14 residues. The CDR3 DNA reads as TGTGCCAGCACCACGGGACAGGGGAATCAGCCCCAGCATTTT. Amino acid sequence: CASTTGQGNQPQHF.

With regard to this clone: This sample includes further DNA sequences coding for the same CDR3. This chain connects TRBV7-2 to TRBJ1-1; D perhaps matches TRBD1 (5 bases). Germline V gives CDR1 SGHTA, CDR2 FQGNSA. V was shortened by 4 bases and J by 1 base, with 7 bases between the two germline ends. The CDR3 length is 13 residues. The CDR3 DNA reads as TGTGCCAGCAGCTCAGACAGGAACACTGAAGCTTTCTTT. This encodes CASSSDRNTEAFF. Drawing the rest from reference TRBV7-2 and TRBJ1-1, the complete variable domain is GAGVSQSPSNKVTEKGKDVELRCDPISGHTALYWYRQSLGQGLEFLIYFQGNSAPDKSGLPSDRFSAERTGGSVSTLTIQRTQQEDSAVYLCASSSDRNTEAFFGQGTRLTVV.

The V and J genes are TRBV4-2 and TRBJ1-5; 7 nucleotides match TRBD1. Germline CDR1 and CDR2: LGHNA and YNFKEQ. With V trimmed by 4 bases and J by 2 bases, 2 bases remained unmatched. This CDR3 is built from 14 residues. The CDR3 reads CASSLGQGNQPQHF. The CDR3 DNA reads as TGTGCCAGCAGCCTCGGACAGGGCAATCAGCCCCAGCATTTT.

V usage is TRBV19 and J usage is TRBJ2-1; D gene unclear. Germline V CDR1 and CDR2: LNHDA, SQIVND (reference sequence). The CDR3 is 14 amino acids. V lost 11 bases and J lost 3, with 17 bases in between. DNA for the CDR3: TGTGCCTCGTCGCCCGGCGGCGGCTACAATGAGCAGTTCTTC. Amino acid sequence: CASSPGGGYNEQFF.

The rearrangement links TRBV9 to TRBJ2-3, with D possibly being TRBD1 (6 bases). V lost 3 bases, J lost 3 bases, and 17 bases lay in between. This CDR3 contains 16 residues. The germline gives CDR1 SGDLS, CDR2 YYNGEE. DNA for the CDR3: TGTGCCAGCAGCGCACCGACCAGGGGAAGAACAGATACGCAGTATTTT. It yields the protein CASSAPTRGRTDTQYF.